This T cell receptor beta chain was found in a study of T cell changes during pregnancy in multiple sclerosis. TCRdb's copy holds only in-frame clones and misses some; the assay was immunoSEQ multiplex PCR. This sample carries around 34,000 clones, about nine tenths of them seen once, and the ten largest clones take 9.5% to 15%. This clone was observed a single time. V was trimmed by 6 bases and J by 10 bases, leaving 15 bases between them. The CDR3 is 13 residues long. The V gene's germline CDR1 is MDHEN and CDR2 SYDVKM. The material sequenced was CD8+ T cells from peripheral blood mononuclear cells, taken in the first trimester of pregnancy. V usage is TRBV28 and J usage is TRBJ1-4, with D hard to call. This receptor was obtained from a female donor with multiple sclerosis, enrolled in a pregnancy study. The chain's CDR3 is CASSQHRFGKLFF. The DNA of the CDR3 is TGTGCCAGCAGCCAACATCGCTTTGGAAAACTGTTTTTT.